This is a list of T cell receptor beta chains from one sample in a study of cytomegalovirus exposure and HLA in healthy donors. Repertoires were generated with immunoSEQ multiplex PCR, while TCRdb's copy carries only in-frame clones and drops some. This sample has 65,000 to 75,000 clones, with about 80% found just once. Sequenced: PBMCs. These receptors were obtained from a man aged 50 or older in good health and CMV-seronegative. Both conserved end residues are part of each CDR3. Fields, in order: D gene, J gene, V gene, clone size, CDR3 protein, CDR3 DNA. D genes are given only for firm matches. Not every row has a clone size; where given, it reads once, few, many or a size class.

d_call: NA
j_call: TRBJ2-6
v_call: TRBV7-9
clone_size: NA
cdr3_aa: CASSLASAGAGANVLTF
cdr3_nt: TGTGCCAGCAGCCTAGCTTCGGCCGGGGCTGGGGCCAACGTCCTGACTTTC

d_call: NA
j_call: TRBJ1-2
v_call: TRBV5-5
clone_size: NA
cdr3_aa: CASSFRVGSYGYTF
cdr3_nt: TGTGCCAGCAGCTTCCGGGTGGGTAGCTATGGCTACACCTTC

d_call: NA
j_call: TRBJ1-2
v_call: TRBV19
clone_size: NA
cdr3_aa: CASSITQGSGYTF
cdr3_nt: TGTGCCAGTAGTATTACACAGGGAAGCGGCTACACCTTC

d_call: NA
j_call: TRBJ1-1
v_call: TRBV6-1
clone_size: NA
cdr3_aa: CASSEGGRGVVVGTEAFF
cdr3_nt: TGTGCCAGCAGTGAAGGGGGCAGGGGAGTTGTTGTGGGCACTGAAGCTTTCTTT

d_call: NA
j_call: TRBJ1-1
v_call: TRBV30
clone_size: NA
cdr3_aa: CAWSVSGGVGEAFF
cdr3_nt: TGTGCCTGGAGTGTATCCGGGGGGGTGGGAGAAGCTTTCTTT

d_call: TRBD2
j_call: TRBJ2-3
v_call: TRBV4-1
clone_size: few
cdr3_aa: CASRPLAGERDTQYF
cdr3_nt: TGCGCCAGCAGGCCACTAGCGGGAGAGCGGGATACGCAGTATTTT

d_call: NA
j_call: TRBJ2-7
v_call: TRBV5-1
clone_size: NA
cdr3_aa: CASSHTEYSYEQYF
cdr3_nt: TGCGCCAGCAGCCACACAGAATACTCCTACGAGCAGTACTTC

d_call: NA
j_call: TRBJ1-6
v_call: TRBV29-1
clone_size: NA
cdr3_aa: CSVERRVPRVDSPLHF
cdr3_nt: TGCAGCGTTGAACGCCGGGTGCCCAGGGTTGATTCACCCCTCCACTTT

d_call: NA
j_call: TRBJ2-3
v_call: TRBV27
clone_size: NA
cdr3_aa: CASSYSAFTDTQYF
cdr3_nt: TGTGCCAGCAGTTATTCCGCGTTCACAGATACGCAGTATTTT

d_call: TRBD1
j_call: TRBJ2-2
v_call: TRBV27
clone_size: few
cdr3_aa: CASRPRGPGELFF
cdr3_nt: TGTGCCAGCAGGCCCAGGGGGCCCGGGGAGCTGTTTTTT

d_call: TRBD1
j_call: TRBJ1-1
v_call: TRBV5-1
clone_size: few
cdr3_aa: CASSSGDRAGNTEAFF
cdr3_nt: TGCGCCAGCAGCTCGGGGGACAGGGCGGGGAACACTGAAGCTTTCTTT

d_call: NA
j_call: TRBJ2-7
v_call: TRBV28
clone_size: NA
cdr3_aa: CASSYQRGSEQYF
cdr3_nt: TGTGCCAGCAGTTACCAGAGGGGGTCCGAGCAGTACTTC

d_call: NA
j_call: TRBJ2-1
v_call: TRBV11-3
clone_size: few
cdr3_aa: CASSLVGGAFYNEQFF
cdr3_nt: TGTGCCAGCAGCTTAGTAGGCGGGGCTTTCTACAATGAGCAGTTCTTC

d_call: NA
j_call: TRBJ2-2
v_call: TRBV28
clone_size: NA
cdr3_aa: CASSLEGKRTGELFF
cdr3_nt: TGTGCCAGCAGTTTAGAGGGTAAACGCACCGGGGAGCTGTTTTTT

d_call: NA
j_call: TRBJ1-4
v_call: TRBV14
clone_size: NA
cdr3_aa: CASSQQTTNEKLFF
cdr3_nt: TGTGCCAGCAGCCAACAAACAACTAATGAAAAACTGTTTTTT

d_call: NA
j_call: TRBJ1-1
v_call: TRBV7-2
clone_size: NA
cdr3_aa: CASSLGGGAATEAFF
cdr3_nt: TGTGCCAGCAGCTTAGGAGGAGGGGCGGCCACTGAAGCTTTCTTT

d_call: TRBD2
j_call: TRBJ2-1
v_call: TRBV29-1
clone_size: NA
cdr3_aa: CSVERLGLAGISEQFF
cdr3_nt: TGCAGCGTTGAAAGGTTAGGACTAGCGGGAATCAGTGAGCAGTTCTTC

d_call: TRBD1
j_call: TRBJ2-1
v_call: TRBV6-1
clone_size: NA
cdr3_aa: CASSDDRGNAGEQFF
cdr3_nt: TGTGCCAGCAGTGACGACAGGGGGAATGCGGGTGAGCAGTTCTTC

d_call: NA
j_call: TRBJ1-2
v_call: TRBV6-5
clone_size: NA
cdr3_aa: CASSPAGDRYYGYTF
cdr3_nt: TGTGCCAGCAGCCCTGCAGGGGATCGGTACTATGGCTACACCTTC

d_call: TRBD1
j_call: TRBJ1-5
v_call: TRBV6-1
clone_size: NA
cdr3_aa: CASSARQGYQPQHF
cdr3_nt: TGTGCCAGCAGTGCCCGACAGGGGTATCAGCCCCAGCATTTT

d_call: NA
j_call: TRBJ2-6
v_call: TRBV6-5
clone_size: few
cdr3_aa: CASSPGANVLTF
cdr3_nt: TGTGCCAGCAGCCCGGGGGCCAACGTCCTGACTTTC

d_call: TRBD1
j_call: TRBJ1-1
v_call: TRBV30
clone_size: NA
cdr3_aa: CAWMTGGAYVAFF
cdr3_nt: TGTGCCTGGATGACAGGGGGCGCATACGTAGCTTTCTTT

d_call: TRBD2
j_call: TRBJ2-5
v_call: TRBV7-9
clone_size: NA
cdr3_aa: CASSLVAGGQTQYF
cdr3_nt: TGTGCCAGCAGCTTAGTAGCGGGGGGACAGACCCAGTACTTC

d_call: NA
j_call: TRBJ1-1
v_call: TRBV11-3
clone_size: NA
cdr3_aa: CASSREFGTEAFF
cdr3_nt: TGTGCCAGCAGCCGAGAGTTCGGGACTGAAGCTTTCTTT

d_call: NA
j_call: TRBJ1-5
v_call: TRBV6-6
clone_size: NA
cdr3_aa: CASYHDRINGNQPQHF
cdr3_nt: TGTGCCAGTTACCACGACAGGATCAATGGCAATCAGCCCCAGCATTTT

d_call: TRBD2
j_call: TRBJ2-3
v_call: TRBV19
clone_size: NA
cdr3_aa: CASYYEEREGKDTQYF
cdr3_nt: TGTGCCAGTTACTATGAGGAGCGGGAGGGAAAAGATACGCAGTATTTT

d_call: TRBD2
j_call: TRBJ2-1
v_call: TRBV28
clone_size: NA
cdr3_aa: CASSLTSGSLDEQFF
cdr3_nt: TGTGCCAGCAGCCTGACTAGCGGGAGTTTAGATGAGCAGTTCTTC

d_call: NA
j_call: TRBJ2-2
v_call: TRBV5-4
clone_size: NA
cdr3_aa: CASSSQGWNTGELFF
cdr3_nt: TGTGCCAGCAGCTCCCAGGGCTGGAACACCGGGGAGCTGTTTTTT

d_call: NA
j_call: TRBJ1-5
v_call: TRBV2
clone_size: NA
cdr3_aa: CASSERSNQPQHF
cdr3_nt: TGTGCCAGCAGTGAACGTAGCAATCAGCCCCAGCATTTT

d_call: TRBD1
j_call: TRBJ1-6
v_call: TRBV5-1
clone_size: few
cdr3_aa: CASSPGTANSPLHF
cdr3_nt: TGCGCCAGCAGTCCCGGGACAGCGAATTCACCCCTCCACTTT

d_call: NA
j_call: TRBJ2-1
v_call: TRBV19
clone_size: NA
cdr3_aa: CASSIGSRNEQFF
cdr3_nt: TGTGCCAGTAGTATAGGGTCCAGGAATGAGCAGTTCTTC

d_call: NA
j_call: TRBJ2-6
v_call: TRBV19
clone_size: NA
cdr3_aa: CASSPPERAGANVLTF
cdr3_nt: TGTGCCAGTAGTCCCCCCGAGCGAGCTGGGGCCAACGTCCTGACTTTC

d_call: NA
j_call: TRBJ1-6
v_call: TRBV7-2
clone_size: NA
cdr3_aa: CASNTGQTIPLHF
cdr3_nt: TGTGCCAGCAACACCGGGCAGACTATTCCCCTCCACTTT

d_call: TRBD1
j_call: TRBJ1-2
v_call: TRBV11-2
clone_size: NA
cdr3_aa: CASSPRTGVVDYTF
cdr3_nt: TGTGCCAGCAGCCCCAGGACAGGGGTGGTGGACTACACCTTC

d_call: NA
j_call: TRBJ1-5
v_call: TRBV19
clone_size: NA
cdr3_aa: CASTGPFNQPQHF
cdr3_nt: TGTGCCAGTACAGGGCCCTTCAATCAGCCCCAGCATTTT

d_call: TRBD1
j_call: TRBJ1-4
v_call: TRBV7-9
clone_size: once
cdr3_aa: CASSLGGTDNEKLFF
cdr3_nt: TGTGCCAGCAGCTTAGGAGGGACAGATAATGAAAAACTGTTTTTT

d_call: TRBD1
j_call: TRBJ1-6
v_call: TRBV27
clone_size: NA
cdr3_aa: CASRNHRGSNSPLHF
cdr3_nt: TGTGCCAGCAGAAATCACAGGGGCAGTAATTCACCCCTCCACTTT

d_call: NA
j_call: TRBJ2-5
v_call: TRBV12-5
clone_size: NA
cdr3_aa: CASGPQETQYF
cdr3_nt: TGTGCTAGTGGTCCCCAGGAGACCCAGTACTTC

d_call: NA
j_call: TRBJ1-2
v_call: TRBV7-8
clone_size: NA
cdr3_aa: CASSLGQNYGYTF
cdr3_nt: TGTGCCAGCAGCTTAGGGCAGAACTATGGCTACACCTTC

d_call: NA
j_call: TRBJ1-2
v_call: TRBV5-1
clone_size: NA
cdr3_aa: CASSPGGSGYGYTF
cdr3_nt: TGCGCCAGCAGTCCCGGGGGGAGCGGCTATGGCTACACCTTC

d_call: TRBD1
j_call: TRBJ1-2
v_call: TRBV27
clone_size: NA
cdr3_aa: CASSPRQGLKGSYGYTF
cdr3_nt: TGTGCCAGCAGTCCTCGACAGGGTTTGAAAGGAAGCTATGGCTACACCTTC

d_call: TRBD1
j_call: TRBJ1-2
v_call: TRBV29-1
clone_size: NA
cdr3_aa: CSVGTGDYGYTF
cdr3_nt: TGCAGCGTTGGGACAGGGGACTATGGCTACACCTTC

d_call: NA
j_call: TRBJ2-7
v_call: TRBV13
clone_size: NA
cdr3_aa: CASSPGGRGYEQYF
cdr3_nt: TGTGCCAGCAGCCCCGGTGGCAGGGGCTACGAGCAGTACTTC

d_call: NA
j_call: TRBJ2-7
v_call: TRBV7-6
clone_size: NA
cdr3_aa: CASSLGASYEQYF
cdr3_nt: TGTGCCAGCAGCTTGGGGGCATCCTACGAGCAGTACTTC

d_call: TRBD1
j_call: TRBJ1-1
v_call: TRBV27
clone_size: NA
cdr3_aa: CASNRQGRDTEAFF
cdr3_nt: TGTGCCAGCAATCGACAGGGTCGGGACACTGAAGCTTTCTTT